Here is one TCR beta chain with its context. The clone's antigen remains unknown. No much larger clone exists at a distance of one base, and base qualities are not known. The data were taken from a study of blood T cells in healthy people across ages (dated by TCRdb to between 2014 and 2017). Notes on the research overall: Template switching captured roughly one uniquely barcoded TCR beta cDNA molecule per two T cells in model experiments. Age-related changes in TCR beta repertoire diversity were measured in the study by deep sequencing normalized with unique cDNA molecular identifiers. The donors were divided into four age groups: young (average about 15 years), middle-aged (around 41), aged (approximately 62) and long-lived (82). Donors of different ages were randomly distributed across sequencing lanes to avoid experimental bias. Using the same blood draw, the study looked at two additional independent replicas of 1 million unique cDNA reads for two donors, one aged 18 to 30 and the other aged 80 or older. Summary of the overall study and its limitations: Conclusive comparison of naive and antigen-experienced compartments was prevented by the profiling of bulk unsorted PBMCs. Observed TCR beta diversity per million T cells fell roughly linearly with age, and a significant reduction was already apparent by age approximately 40. The percentage of naive T cells measured by flow cytometry correlated strongly with observed TCR beta diversity. The CMV infection status of donors was not known, potentially confounding age-related changes in expanded clonotypes. Compared with the aged group, the long-lived group had more naive CD4+ T cells, fewer expanded clones and increased TCR diversity, a pattern suggesting age selection. Total diversity estimates from one million sequenced T cells were considered lower bounds and underestimates.

V is pared back by 1 base and J by 13 bases, with 17 bases lying between the germline termini. In the germline V gene, CDR1 corresponds to SGHTA and CDR2 to FQGNSA. The CDR3 goes from the cysteine to the phenylalanine over 15 residues. Left in the record is the CDR3 DNA by itself, 45 bases read in frame from the first base. The library was produced with 5' RACE. Sequenced using an Illumina HiSeq 2500. The second PCR ran for about 6 to 12 cycles and used a J-beta primer mix along with a sample-barcoded 5' primer. A template-switch 5' adaptor carrying 12 random nucleotides introduced a unique molecular identifier onto each TCR beta cDNA molecule. Each sample yielded at least 2.5 million CDR3-containing paired-end reads. First-strand cDNA synthesis was performed from all RNA using the Mint cDNA synthesis kit, with priming by a TRBC-specific oligonucleotide. Following uracil-DNA glycosylase treatment, all cDNA underwent a first 18-cycle PCR with the universal primers M1SS and BC2_uni_R. Under the source paper's analysis protocol: Each sample was normalized by randomly selecting 1 million high-quality reads, each carrying a distinct molecular identifier. Reads with shared molecular identifiers were discarded instead of being binned into consensus sequences. MiTCR, with a Q25 quality threshold and the strictest error-elimination algorithm, was used for CDR3 identification, clonotype clustering and error correction. A nonparametric unseen species model with Euler transformation was used to estimate a lower bound on total TCR beta diversity. TCRdb itself trimmed the public reads at Q25 with fastp, ran MiXCR and retained productive beta chains. Each record represents a unique CDR3 protein, reported with the most common genes and DNA among its rows. These V and J calls are TCRdb output, not the study's own analysis. For this sample there are 650,000 to 700,000 distinct CDR3 sequences; 32% appear just once. 15% of the sample is held by the ten biggest clonotypes.

The donors were roughly 38 Caucasian individuals from Russia, aged 6 to 90 years, who were systemically healthy. Each donor gave ten milliliters of peripheral blood, collected into EDTA-treated Vacutainer tubes. PBMCs were isolated by Ficoll-Paque density-gradient centrifugation, with at least 6 million obtained per sample. Total RNA was extracted from PBMCs with Trizol reagent, with at least 5.5 micrograms obtained per sample. For every donor, flow cytometry on a PBMC aliquot measured the percentage of naive CD45RAhigh/CD27high T cells. Input material: blood. The rearranged segments are TRBV7-2 and TRBJ1-6; the D gene lacks a confident call. The source of this sequence is a woman at least 80 years old in good health. Donor details come from another sample of the same person, matched by shared clones. This receptor has the CDR3 CASSLDGLVVQPLHF. The nucleotide sequence is TGTGCCAGCAGCTTAGATGGACTCGTCGTTCAGCCCCTCCACTTT.